Listed here are 31 T cell receptor beta chains from one sample, sequenced in a study of Ad26.COV2.S vaccination and SARS-CoV-2 variants. Treatment meaning: roughly 18 received Ad26.COV2.S at low or high dose, single or two shots; roughly five received placebo; per-sample allocation not given. Material that was analyzed had been drawn on day 63 after the first vaccine or placebo injection. Sequencing was performed with immunoSEQ multiplex PCR; in TCRdb, only in-frame clones are kept and a portion is missing. Here the sample spans 350,000 to 500,000 clones, approximately 88% being singletons. Sequences were derived from peripheral blood, sampled in a trial of Ad26.COV2.S vaccine versus placebo. These receptors were obtained from a person aged 18-65 years who received the Ad26.COV2.S COVID-19 vaccine or a placebo.

This clone has just a few counts. This chain uses TRBV7-6 with TRBJ2-7; a possible D gene is TRBD2 (6 bases). Trimming removed 5 bases at V and 7 bases at J, with 12 bases between. The germline gives CDR1 SGHVS, CDR2 FNYEAQ. The CDR3 covers 12 residues. CDR3 nucleotide sequence: TGTGCCAGCAGCCCCAGTGCGGGGGAGCAGTACTTC. Amino acid sequence: CASSPSAGEQYF.

The chain joins TRBV29-1 to TRBJ1-1; 7 nucleotides agree with TRBD1. This CDR3 region has 12 residues. Germline-derived CDR1 and CDR2 are SQVTM and ANQGSEA. Trimming cost V 4 bases and J 10 bases; bases outside gene matches: 9. The CDR3 sequence is CSVARTGDGAFF. DNA for the CDR3: TGCAGCGTTGCCCGCACAGGGGATGGAGCTTTCTTT.

CDR3 amino acids: CASSFGTSGYEQYF. The CDR3, as DNA: TGTGCCAGCAGCTTCGGGACTAGCGGCTACGAGCAGTACTTC. The chain has TRBV7-8 and TRBJ2-7; 11 bases match TRBD2. The V segment lost 3 bases and the J segment 3 bases; nucleotides outside the gene matches: 1. This CDR3 comprises 14 residues. Germline CDR1 reads SGHVS; CDR2 reads FQNEAQ.

The genes are TRBV11-2 and TRBJ2-2; D might be TRBD1 or TRBD2, each matching 5 bases. V lost 1 base to trimming and J lost 5 bases, with 8 bases between them. The CDR3 loop spans 14 amino acids. The germline V gene has CDR1 SGHAT and CDR2 FQNNGV. The CDR3 reads CASSLGGITGELFF. As DNA, the CDR3 is TGTGCCAGCAGCTTAGGGGGGATTACCGGGGAGCTGTTTTTT.

The chain joins TRBV21-1 to TRBJ1-6; the table's D call of TRBD1 was not tested on the DNA. TRBV21-1 is labeled a pseudogene. The length of the CDR3 is 17 residues. DNA for the CDR3: TGTGCCAGCAGCAAAGAGGGGAACACCTCCTATAATTCACCCCTCCACTTT. This translates into CASSKEGNTSYNSPLHF.

The CDR3 reads CAWSVEWGDYGYTF. In nucleotides, the CDR3 is TGTGCCTGGAGTGTTGAGTGGGGAGACTATGGCTACACCTTC. This chain links TRBV30 with TRBJ1-2; D not certain. The CDR3 is 14 amino acids. Trimming shortened V by 0 bases and J by 3 bases, and 11 bases separated the two germline ends. Germline loops: CDR1 GTSNPN, CDR2 SVGIG (reference sequence).

The chain carries TRBV12-3 or TRBV12-4 and TRBJ1-6; TRBD1 matches 8 bases. The CDR3 covers 12 residues. The V segment lost 6 bases and the J segment 13 bases; nucleotides outside the gene matches: 5. The CDR3 loop reads CASSPGQAPLHF. CDR3 nucleotides: TGTGCCAGCAGCCCGGGACAGGCCCCCCTCCACTTT.

The J gene is TRBJ1-2, the V gene TRBV5-6; D possibly corresponds to TRBD1 (6 bases). The CDR3 consists of 13 residues. Trimming took 4 bases from V and 4 from J, leaving 11 bases between them. Germline V gene lookup returns CDR1 SGHDT and CDR2 YYEEEE. Here the CDR3 DNA reads TGTGCCAGCAGCATCTGGACAGCCTATGGCTACACCTTC. This sequence encodes CASSIWTAYGYTF.

A few counts support this clone. The gene calls are TRBV7-2 and TRBJ1-6, with 9 bases matching TRBD1. The CDR3 has 14 amino acids. Germline CDR1 and CDR2: SGHTA and FQGNSA. The trim removed 4 bases at V and 8 bases at J, leaving 3 bases unmatched. CDR3 sequence: CASSSQGADSPLHF. CDR3 DNA sequence: TGTGCCAGCAGCTCACAGGGGGCGGATTCACCCCTCCACTTT. Full variable domain (outside the CDR3, taken from reference TRBV7-2 and TRBJ1-6): GAGVSQSPSNKVTEKGKDVELRCDPISGHTALYWYRQSLGQGLEFLIYFQGNSAPDKSGLPSDRFSAERTGGSVSTLTIQRTQQEDSAVYLCASSSQGADSPLHFGNGTRLTVT.

The chain recombines TRBV7-2 with TRBJ1-1; no reliable D call. V gave up 1 base and J gave up 0 bases, with 9 bases separating them. The CDR3 is made up of 15 amino acids. Germline V lookup: CDR1 SGHTA, CDR2 FQGNSA. The DNA for the CDR3 is TGTGCCAGCAGCTTAGTTGCAGATATGAACACTGAAGCTTTCTTT. Translated: CASSLVADMNTEAFF.

The chain recombines TRBV6-2 or TRBV6-3 with TRBJ2-5; the D is unclear. V gave up 4 bases and J gave up 7 bases, with 13 bases separating them. The CDR3 is made up of 13 amino acids. Germline lookup yields CDR1 MNHEY and CDR2 SVGEGT. This CDR3 is CASSFFRVGTQYF. As DNA, the CDR3 is TGTGCCAGCAGTTTTTTTAGGGTTGGGACCCAGTACTTC.

The chain is built from TRBV6-5 and TRBJ2-5, with a tentative D call TRBD1 (6 bases). Trimming took off 5 bases at V and 4 bases at J, with 14 bases between the two ends. The CDR3 consists of 14 residues. The V gene's germline CDR1 is MNHEY and CDR2 SVGAGI. CDR3 DNA: TGTGCCAGCAGTAGTCCGGGACACCCAGAGACCCAGTACTTC. Protein product: CASSSPGHPETQYF.

The rearrangement uses TRBV2 and TRBJ1-6, with D perhaps TRBD1 (5 bases). CDR3 size: 17 residues. Trimming cost V 8 bases and J 2 bases, with 19 bases left between them. CDR1 is SNHLY, CDR2 FYNNEI, per germline. For the CDR3, the DNA is TGTGCCAGCGAGGGGACGGGCGACTCGGCCTATAATTCACCCCTCCACTTT. Translated, it gives CASEGTGDSAYNSPLHF.

This rearrangement joins TRBV19 to TRBJ1-3; no clear D. This CDR3 is 15 amino acids long. CDR1 LNHDA and CDR2 SQIVND come from the germline V gene (reference sequence). Deletions cut 7 bases from V and 0 bases from J, with 13 bases between. CDR3 nucleotides: TGTGCCAGTACCCAATTGGCCGTCTCTGGAAACACCATATATTTT. It codes for CASTQLAVSGNTIYF.

V is TRBV5-1 and J is TRBJ2-3, with unresolved D. V lost 1 base, J lost 2 bases, and 11 bases lay in between. The CDR3 contains 15 residues. Germline-derived CDR1 and CDR2 are SGHRS and YFSETQ. In DNA, the CDR3 is TGCGCCAGCAGCTTGATGTCAGGAGCCACAGATACGCAGTATTTT. It specifies CASSLMSGATDTQYF.

The J gene is TRBJ2-1, the V gene TRBV3-1 (or the pseudogene TRBV3-2); the D gene is possibly TRBD1 (5 bases). Germline CDR1 and CDR2: LGHDT and YNNKEL (reference sequence). The CDR3 is 15 residues long. V lost 5 bases, J lost 2 bases, and 13 bases lay in between. CDR3 DNA: TGTGCCAGCAGCAACCAAGTGGGGCCCTACAATGAGCAGTTCTTC. Residues: CASSNQVGPYNEQFF.

The chain employs TRBV5-5 and TRBJ1-1, with 11 bases fitting TRBD1. CDR3 length: 17 residues. The V gene's germline CDR1 is SGHKS and CDR2 YYEKEE (reference sequence). The V and J ends lost 0 bases and 3 bases, in that order; junction bases with no gene match: 7. The DNA of the CDR3 is TGTGCCAGCAGCTTGGTGGACAGGGGGCTAGGAGACACTGAAGCTTTCTTT. Encoded protein: CASSLVDRGLGDTEAFF.

This rearrangement joins TRBV28 to TRBJ1-1, with D perhaps matching TRBD1 (5 bases). Trimming left V 8 bases short and J 4 bases short, with 11 bases between. This CDR3 contains 12 residues. CDR1 and CDR2 (germline): MDHEN, SYDVKM. CDR3 bases: TGTGCCAGCTCAGTGGGGCCCACTGAAGCTTTCTTT. It is translated as CASSVGPTEAFF.

V gene TRBV11-2 combines with J gene TRBJ2-5, with 9 nucleotides matching TRBD2. The V and J ends lost 1 base and 0 bases, in that order; junction bases with no gene match: 6. Germline V gene sequence: CDR1 SGHAT, CDR2 FQNNGV. This CDR3 has 17 residues. The CDR3 sequence is CASSLGLASGDQETQYF. CDR3 coding DNA: TGTGCCAGCAGCTTAGGGTTAGCTAGCGGGGACCAAGAGACCCAGTACTTC.

The chain has TRBV5-6 and TRBJ2-1; D may be TRBD1 (6 bases). This CDR3 region has 17 residues. Germline values: CDR1 SGHDT, CDR2 YYEEEE. V was cut by 1 base and J by 0 bases, with 14 bases left in between. CDR3 sequence: CASSLSDRDTSYNEQFF. For the CDR3, the DNA is TGTGCCAGCAGCTTGTCGGACCGGGACACCTCCTACAATGAGCAGTTCTTC. Looking up the rest from reference TRBV5-6 and TRBJ2-1 gives the full variable domain: DAGVTQSPTHLIKTRGQQVTLRCSPKSGHDTVSWYQQALGQGPQFIFQYYEEEERQRGNFPDRFSGHQFPNYSSELNVNALLLGDSALYLCASSLSDRDTSYNEQFFGPGTRLTVL.

As regards this clone: Within the sample, other DNA sequences also encode this same CDR3. The rearrangement uses TRBV3-1 (or the pseudogene TRBV3-2) and TRBJ1-3; TRBD1 is a possible D gene (6 bases). The CDR3 loop spans 16 amino acids. Germline V gene lookup returns CDR1 LGHDT and CDR2 YNNKEL (reference sequence). V was trimmed by 1 base and J by 0 bases, leaving 10 bases between them. In DNA form, the CDR3 reads TGTGCCAGCAGCCAAGTTAGGACAGCCTCTGGAAACACCATATATTTT. It encodes CASSQVRTASGNTIYF.

V is TRBV7-2 and J is TRBJ1-5; 9 nucleotides align to TRBD1. V lost 2 bases to trimming and J lost 2 bases; unmatched junction nucleotides: 4. The CDR3 is 16 amino acids. The germline gives CDR1 SGHTA, CDR2 FQGNSA. The CDR3, as DNA: TGTGCCAGCAGCTTAAACAGGGGGCTCGGCAATCAGCCCCAGCATTTT. Protein: CASSLNRGLGNQPQHF.

The chain is built from TRBV19 and TRBJ1-5; D not certain. The CDR3 spans 15 residues. V lost 3 bases and J lost 2, with 11 bases in between. Germline V gives CDR1 LNHDA, CDR2 SQIVND (reference sequence). CDR3: CASSIGSPGNQPQHF. CDR3 nucleotides: TGTGCCAGTAGTATTGGCTCCCCGGGCAATCAGCCCCAGCATTTT. Full variable domain (missing parts from reference TRBV19 and TRBJ1-5): DGGITQSPKYLFRKEGQNVTLSCEQNLNHDAMYWYRQDPGQGLRLIYYSQIVNDFQKGDIAEGYSVSREKKESFPLTVTSAQKNPTAFYLCASSIGSPGNQPQHFGDGTRLSIL.

This clone was observed a single time. The chain recombines TRBV29-1 with TRBJ2-1; TRBD1 might be the D (5 bases). Germline V CDR1 and CDR2: SQVTM, ANQGSEA. Trimming took off 5 bases at V and 4 bases at J, with 6 bases between the two ends. The CDR3 has 11 amino acids. The CDR3 region has the DNA TGCAGCGTTAGACAGTACAATGAGCAGTTCTTC. It encodes CSVRQYNEQFF.

This chain uses TRBV2 with TRBJ2-7, with 8 bases aligning to TRBD2. The CDR3 extends over 13 amino acids. V lost 10 bases and J lost 3; bases outside the gene matches: 8. Per the germline V gene, CDR1 is SNHLY and CDR2 is FYNNEI. The CDR3 sequence is CATRESGSYEQYF. For the CDR3, the DNA is TGTGCCACCCGAGAGAGCGGGAGCTACGAGCAGTACTTC.

The genes are TRBV5-1 and TRBJ2-6; the D is unclear. The V gene's germline CDR1 is SGHRS and CDR2 YFSETQ. This CDR3 comprises 16 residues. V dropped 0 bases and J dropped 0 bases, with 7 bases sitting between them. The CDR3 DNA reads TGCGCCAGCAGCTTGGTGAGGCCCTCTGGGGCCAACGTCCTGACTTTC. It is translated as CASSLVRPSGANVLTF.

J is TRBJ2-7 and V is TRBV7-2, with D perhaps TRBD1 or TRBD2 (6 bases each). This CDR3 comprises 17 residues. The germline CDR1 and CDR2 sequences are SGHTA and FQGNSA. V lost 5 bases, J lost 0 bases, and 20 bases lay in between. CDR3 DNA sequence: TGTGCCAGCAGCCTCCGTATGGAGGGGGACTTCTCCTACGAGCAGTACTTC. Its translation is CASSLRMEGDFSYEQYF.

J is TRBJ2-7 and V is TRBV7-2; D may be TRBD2 (5 bases). This CDR3 has 14 amino acids. Germline V lookup: CDR1 SGHTA, CDR2 FQGNSA. V lost 1 base and J 2 bases, leaving 9 bases between the germline ends. The CDR3 DNA reads TGTGCCAGCAGCTTAGGAGCGGCGGCCTACGAGCAGTACTTC. This sequence encodes CASSLGAAAYEQYF.

This chain uses TRBV5-1 with TRBJ1-1; 7 bases map to TRBD1. Germline V lookup: CDR1 SGHRS, CDR2 YFSETQ. There are 15 residues in the CDR3. The V and J ends lost 2 bases and 0 bases, in that order; junction bases with no gene match: 4. The CDR3 nucleotides read TGCGCCAGCAGCTTTACCGGGACAGTGAACACTGAAGCTTTCTTT. Its translation is CASSFTGTVNTEAFF.

CDR3 nucleotides: TGCGCCAGCAGCTTGGTTCAGGGGTTCGGCTACACCTTC. Its protein is CASSLVQGFGYTF. This chain uses TRBV5-1 with TRBJ1-2; maybe TRBD1 (6 bases). In germline, CDR1 is SGHRS, CDR2 YFSETQ. V was pared by 0 bases and J by 8 bases, with 11 bases between. There are 13 residues in the CDR3.

This clone was seen more than once but under ten times. The same CDR3 is also encoded by other DNA sequences in this sample. The chain couples TRBV18 to TRBJ2-7, with D unresolved. Germline V gene data show CDR1 as KGHSH and CDR2 as LQKENI. Between the trimmed V and J ends, which lost 3 bases and 0 bases, there was a span of 3 bases. The CDR3 runs 12 residues. The CDR3 region is CASSPSSYEQYF. The DNA for the CDR3 is TGTGCCAGCTCACCGAGCTCCTACGAGCAGTACTTC.